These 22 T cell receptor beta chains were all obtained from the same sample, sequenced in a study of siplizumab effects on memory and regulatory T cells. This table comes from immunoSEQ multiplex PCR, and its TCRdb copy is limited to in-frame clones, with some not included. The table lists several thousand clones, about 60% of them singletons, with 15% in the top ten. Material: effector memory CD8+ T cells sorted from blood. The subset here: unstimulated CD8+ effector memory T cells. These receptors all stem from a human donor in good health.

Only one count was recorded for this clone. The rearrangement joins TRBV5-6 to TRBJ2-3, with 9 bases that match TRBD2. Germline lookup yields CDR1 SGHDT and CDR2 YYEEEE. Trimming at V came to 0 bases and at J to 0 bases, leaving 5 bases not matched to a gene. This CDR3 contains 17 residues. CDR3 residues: CASSLVAGGTSTDTQYF. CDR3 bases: TGTGCCAGCAGCTTGGTCGCGGGGGGGACGAGCACAGATACGCAGTATTTT.

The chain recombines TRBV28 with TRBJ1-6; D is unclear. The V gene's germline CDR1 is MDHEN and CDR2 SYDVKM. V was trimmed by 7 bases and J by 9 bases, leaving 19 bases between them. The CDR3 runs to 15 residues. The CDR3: CASITGELSSSPLHF. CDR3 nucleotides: TGTGCCAGCATTACCGGGGAACTTAGTAGTTCACCCCTCCACTTT. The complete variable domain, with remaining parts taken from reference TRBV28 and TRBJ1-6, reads DVKVTQSSRYLVKRTGEKVFLECVQDMDHENMFWYRQDPGLGLRLIYFSYDVKMKEKGDIPEGYSVSREKKERFSLILESASTNQTSMYLCASITGELSSSPLHFGNGTRLTVT.

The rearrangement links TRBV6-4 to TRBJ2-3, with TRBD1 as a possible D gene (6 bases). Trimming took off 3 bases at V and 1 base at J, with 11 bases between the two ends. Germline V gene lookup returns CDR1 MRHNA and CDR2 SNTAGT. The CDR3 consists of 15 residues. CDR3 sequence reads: CASSEDKGGTDTQYF. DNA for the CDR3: TGTGCCAGCAGTGAAGACAAGGGGGGCACAGATACGCAGTATTTT.

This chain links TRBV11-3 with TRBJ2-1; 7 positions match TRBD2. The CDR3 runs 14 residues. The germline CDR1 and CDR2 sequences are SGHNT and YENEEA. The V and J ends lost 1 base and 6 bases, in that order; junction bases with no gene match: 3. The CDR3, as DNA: TGTGCCAGCAGCTTAGCGGGGGGAGGCAATGAGCAGTTCTTC. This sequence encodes CASSLAGGGNEQFF.

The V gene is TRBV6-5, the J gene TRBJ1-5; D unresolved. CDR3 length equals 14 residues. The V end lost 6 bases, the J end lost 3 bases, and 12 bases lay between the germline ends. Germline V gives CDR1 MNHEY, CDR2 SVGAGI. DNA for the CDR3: TGTGCCAGCAGCGGGGAGGGCCCCAATCAGCCCCAGCATTTT. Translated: CASSGEGPNQPQHF.

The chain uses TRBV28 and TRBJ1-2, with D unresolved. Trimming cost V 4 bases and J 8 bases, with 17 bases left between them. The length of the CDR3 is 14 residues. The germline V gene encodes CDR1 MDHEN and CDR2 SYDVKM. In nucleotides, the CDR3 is TGTGCCAGCAGTTCTCCCCGGGCGGGGTCCGGCTACACCTTC. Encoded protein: CASSSPRAGSGYTF.

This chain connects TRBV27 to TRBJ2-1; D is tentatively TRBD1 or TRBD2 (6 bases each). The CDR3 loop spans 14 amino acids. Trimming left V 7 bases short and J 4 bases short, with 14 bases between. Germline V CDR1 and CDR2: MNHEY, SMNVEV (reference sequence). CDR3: CASTPGAGYNEQFF. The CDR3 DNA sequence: TGTGCCAGCACCCCGGGGGCCGGGTACAATGAGCAGTTCTTC.

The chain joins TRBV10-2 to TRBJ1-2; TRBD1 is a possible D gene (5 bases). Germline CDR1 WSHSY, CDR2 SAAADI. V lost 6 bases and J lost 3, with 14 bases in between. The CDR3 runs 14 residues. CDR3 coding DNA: TGCGCCAGCAGCGACGTGAGGGGCGACTATGGCTACACCTTC. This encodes CASSDVRGDYGYTF.

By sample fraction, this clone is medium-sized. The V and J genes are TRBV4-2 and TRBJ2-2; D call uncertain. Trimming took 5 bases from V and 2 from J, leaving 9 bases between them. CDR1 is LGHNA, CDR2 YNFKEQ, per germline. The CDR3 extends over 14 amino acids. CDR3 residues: CASSDGSNTGELFF. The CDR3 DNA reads TGTGCCAGCAGCGACGGCTCTAACACCGGGGAGCTGTTTTTT.

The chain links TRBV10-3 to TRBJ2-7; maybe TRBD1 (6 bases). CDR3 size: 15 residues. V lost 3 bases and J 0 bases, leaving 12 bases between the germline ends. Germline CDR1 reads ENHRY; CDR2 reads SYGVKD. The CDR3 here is CAISDPGTLSYEQYF. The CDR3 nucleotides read TGTGCCATCAGTGATCCCGGGACACTCTCCTACGAGCAGTACTTC.

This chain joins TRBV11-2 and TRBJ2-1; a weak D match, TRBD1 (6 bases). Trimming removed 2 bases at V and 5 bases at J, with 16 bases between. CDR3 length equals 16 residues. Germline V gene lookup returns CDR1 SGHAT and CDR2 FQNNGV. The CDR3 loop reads CASSLQGHNQNNEQFF. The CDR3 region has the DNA TGTGCCAGCAGCTTACAGGGGCATAATCAAAACAATGAGCAGTTCTTC.

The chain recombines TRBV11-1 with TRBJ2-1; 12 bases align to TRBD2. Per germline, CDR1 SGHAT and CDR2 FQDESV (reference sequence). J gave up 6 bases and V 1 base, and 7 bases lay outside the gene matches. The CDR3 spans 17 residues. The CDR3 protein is CASSLVAGLAGTNEQFF. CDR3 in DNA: TGTGCCAGCAGCTTAGTAGCGGGACTAGCGGGCACCAATGAGCAGTTCTTC.

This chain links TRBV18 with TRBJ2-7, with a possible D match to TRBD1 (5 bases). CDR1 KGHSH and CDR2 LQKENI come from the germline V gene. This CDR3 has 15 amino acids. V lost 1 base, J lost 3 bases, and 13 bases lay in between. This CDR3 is CASSPQGRDHYEQYF. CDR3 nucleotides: TGTGCCAGCTCACCACAAGGCAGGGATCACTACGAGCAGTACTTC.

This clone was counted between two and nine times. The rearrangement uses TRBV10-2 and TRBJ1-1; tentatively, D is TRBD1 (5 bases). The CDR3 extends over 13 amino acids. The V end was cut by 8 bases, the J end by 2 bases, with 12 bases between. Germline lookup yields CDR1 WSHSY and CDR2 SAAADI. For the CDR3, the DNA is TGCGCCAGCGGCCCGACAGAAAACACTGAAGCTTTCTTT. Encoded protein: CASGPTENTEAFF.

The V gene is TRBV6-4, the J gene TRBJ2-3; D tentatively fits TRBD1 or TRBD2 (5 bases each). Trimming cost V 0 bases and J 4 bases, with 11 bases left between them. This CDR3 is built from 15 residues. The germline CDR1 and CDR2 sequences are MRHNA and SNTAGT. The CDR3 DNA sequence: TGTGCCAGCAGTGACTCTCGGGGCGGAGCAGATACGCAGTATTTT. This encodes CASSDSRGGADTQYF.

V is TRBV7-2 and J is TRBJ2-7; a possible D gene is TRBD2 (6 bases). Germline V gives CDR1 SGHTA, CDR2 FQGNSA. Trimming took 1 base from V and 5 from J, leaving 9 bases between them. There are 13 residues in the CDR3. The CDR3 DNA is TGTGCCAGCAGCTTAGGGGGGGAGAACGAGCAGTACTTC. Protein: CASSLGGENEQYF. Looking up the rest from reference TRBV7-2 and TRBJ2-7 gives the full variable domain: GAGVSQSPSNKVTEKGKDVELRCDPISGHTALYWYRQSLGQGLEFLIYFQGNSAPDKSGLPSDRFSAERTGGSVSTLTIQRTQQEDSAVYLCASSLGGENEQYFGPGTRLTVT.

The DNA for the CDR3 is TGTGCCAGCAGTGGAGACACGGGATCCACAGATACGCAGTATTTT. Protein: CASSGDTGSTDTQYF. The J gene is TRBJ2-3, the V gene TRBV6-4, with D perhaps matching TRBD2 (5 bases). With 4 bases removed from V and 2 bases from J, the gap between germline ends came to 13 bases. Germline V gives CDR1 MRHNA, CDR2 SNTAGT. The CDR3 is made up of 15 amino acids.

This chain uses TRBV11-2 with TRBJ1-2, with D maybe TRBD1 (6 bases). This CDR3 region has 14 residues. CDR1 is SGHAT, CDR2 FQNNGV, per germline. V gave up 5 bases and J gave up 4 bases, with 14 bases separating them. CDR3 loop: CASSPQGTGYGYTF. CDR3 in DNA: TGTGCCAGCAGCCCACAGGGTACCGGCTATGGCTACACCTTC.

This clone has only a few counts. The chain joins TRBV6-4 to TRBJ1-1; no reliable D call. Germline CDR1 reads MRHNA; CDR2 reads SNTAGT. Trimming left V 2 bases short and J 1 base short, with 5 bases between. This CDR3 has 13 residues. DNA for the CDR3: TGTGCCAGCAGTGACGGACCGAACACTGAAGCTTTCTTT. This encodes CASSDGPNTEAFF.

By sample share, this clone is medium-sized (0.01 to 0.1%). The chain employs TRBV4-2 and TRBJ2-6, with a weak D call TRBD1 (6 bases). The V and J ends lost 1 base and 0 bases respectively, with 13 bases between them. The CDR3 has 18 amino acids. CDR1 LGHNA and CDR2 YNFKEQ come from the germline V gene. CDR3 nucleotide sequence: TGTGCCAGCAGCCAAGGACAGGAGTCCACCTCTGGGGCCAACGTCCTGACTTTC. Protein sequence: CASSQGQESTSGANVLTF.

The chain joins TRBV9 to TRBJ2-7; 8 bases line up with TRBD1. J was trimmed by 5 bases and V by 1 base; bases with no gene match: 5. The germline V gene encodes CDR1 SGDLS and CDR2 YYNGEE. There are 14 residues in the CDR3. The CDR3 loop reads CASSVSGGLDEQYF. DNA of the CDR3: TGTGCCAGCAGCGTATCAGGGGGCCTAGACGAGCAGTACTTC. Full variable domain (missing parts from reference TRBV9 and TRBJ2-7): DSGVTQTPKHLITATGQRVTLRCSPRSGDLSVYWYQQSLDQGLQFLIQYYNGEERAKGNILERFSAQQFPDLHSELNLSSLELGDSALYFCASSVSGGLDEQYFGPGTRLTVT.

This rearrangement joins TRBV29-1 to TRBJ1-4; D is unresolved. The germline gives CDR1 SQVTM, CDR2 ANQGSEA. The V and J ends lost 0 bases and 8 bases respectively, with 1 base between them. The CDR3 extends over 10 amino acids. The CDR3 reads CSVEEEKLFF. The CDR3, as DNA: TGCAGCGTTGAAGAGGAAAAACTGTTTTTT. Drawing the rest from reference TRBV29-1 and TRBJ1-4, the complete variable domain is SAVISQKPSRDICQRGTSLTIQCQVDSQVTMMFWYRQQPGQSLTLIATANQGSEATYESGFVIDKFPISRPNLTFSTLTVSNMSPEDSSIYLCSVEEEKLFFGSGTQLSVL.